This TCR beta chain was documented in a study of T cell repertoires in cytomegalovirus infection. Whole-study context: Both a matching HLA type and CMV infection were indicated by public TCR beta signatures.

With regard to this clonotype: What it binds is not known. A much more abundant neighbour one base away suggests this may be a read error.

V shed 1 base and J 5 bases; nucleotides not matched to a gene: 4. Germline V CDR1 and CDR2: SGHAT, FQNNGV. The CDR3 covers 15 residues. MiXCR, run by TCRdb on the reads, gives a single entry per CDR3 protein. Of 290,000 or so distinct CDR3 sequences in the sample, roughly 26% were seen once. Study outcomes and limitations: Across the ex vivo response, the dominant clonotypes were HLA-C-restricted CMV-specific TCR beta clonotypes. Carriers of CMV plus the relevant HLA were identified by cumulative public TCR beta family frequency.

This receptor was obtained from a human donor in good health (CMV status not recorded). Some clones in this sample may be carry-over from other donors' samples. Sequenced input: PBMCs. The V and J genes are TRBV11-2 and TRBJ1-5, with 8 nucleotides matching TRBD1. The CDR3 DNA reads as TGTGCCAGCAGCTTAGGGACAGGGCCGGATCAGCCCCAGCATTTT. This sequence encodes CASSLGTGPDQPQHF.